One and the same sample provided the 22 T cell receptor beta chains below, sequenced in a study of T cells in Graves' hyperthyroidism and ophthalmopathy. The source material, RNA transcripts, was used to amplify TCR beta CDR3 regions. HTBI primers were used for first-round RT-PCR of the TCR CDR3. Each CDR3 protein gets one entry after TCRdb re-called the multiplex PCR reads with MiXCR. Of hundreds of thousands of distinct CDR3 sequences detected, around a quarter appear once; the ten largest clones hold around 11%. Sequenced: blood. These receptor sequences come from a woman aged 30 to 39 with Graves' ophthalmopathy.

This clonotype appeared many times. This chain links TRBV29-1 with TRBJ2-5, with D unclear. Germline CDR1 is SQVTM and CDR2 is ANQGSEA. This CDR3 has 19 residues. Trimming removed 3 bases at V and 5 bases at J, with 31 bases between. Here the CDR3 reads CSVDERATARAPRGETQYF. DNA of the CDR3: TGCAGCGTTGATGAACGGGCGACTGCCCGAGCACCTCGTGGGGAGACCCAGTACTTC.

The CDR3 DNA follows: TGTGCCAGCAGCCCTGCGGGAGGAGGCTCCTACAATGAGCAGTTCTTC. It specifies CASSPAGGGSYNEQFF. This sequence joins TRBV11-1 and TRBJ2-1; the match to TRBD2 covers 8 bases. J was trimmed by 0 bases and V by 5 bases; bases with no gene match: 6. The CDR3 totals 16 residues. Germline-derived CDR1 and CDR2 are SGHAT and FQDESV (reference sequence).

Written as DNA, the CDR3 is TGTGCCAGCAGTGGGGACATCTCCTACGAGCAGTACTTC. Encoded protein: CASSGDISYEQYF. The V gene is TRBV2, the J gene TRBJ2-7; perhaps TRBD1 as D (6 bases). Per germline, CDR1 SNHLY and CDR2 FYNNEI. The germline V and J ends were trimmed by 4 bases and 0 bases, with 7 bases remaining between them. The CDR3 consists of 13 residues.

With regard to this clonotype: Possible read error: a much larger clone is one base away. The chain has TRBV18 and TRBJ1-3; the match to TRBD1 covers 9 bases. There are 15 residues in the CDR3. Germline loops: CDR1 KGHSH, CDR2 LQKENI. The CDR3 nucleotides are TGTGCCAGCTCACCGGGACAGGGAACTGGAAGCACCATATATTTT. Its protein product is CASSPGQGTGSTIYF.

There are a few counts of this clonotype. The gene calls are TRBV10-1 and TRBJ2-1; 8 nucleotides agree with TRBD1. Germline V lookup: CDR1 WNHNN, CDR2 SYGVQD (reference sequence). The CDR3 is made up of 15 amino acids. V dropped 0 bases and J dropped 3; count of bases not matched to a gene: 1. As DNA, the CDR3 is TGCGCCAGCAGTGAGTCAGGACAGGGCTACAATGAGCAGTTCTTC. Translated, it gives CASSESGQGYNEQFF.

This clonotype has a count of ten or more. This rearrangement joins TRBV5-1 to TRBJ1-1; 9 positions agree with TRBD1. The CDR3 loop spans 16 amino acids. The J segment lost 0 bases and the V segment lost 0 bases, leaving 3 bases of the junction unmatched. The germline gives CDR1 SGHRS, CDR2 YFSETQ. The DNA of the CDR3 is TGCGCCAGCAGCTTGGGGGACAGGGCAATGAACACTGAAGCTTTCTTT. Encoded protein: CASSLGDRAMNTEAFF.

DNA of the CDR3: TGTGCCAGCTCACCGATGGGTCTGAACACTGAAGCTTTCTTT. This gives the protein CASSPMGLNTEAFF. This rearrangement joins TRBV18 to TRBJ1-1; no clear D gene. Germline V gene data show CDR1 as KGHSH and CDR2 as LQKENI. V was cut by 3 bases and J by 0 bases, with 8 bases left in between. This CDR3 comprises 14 residues.

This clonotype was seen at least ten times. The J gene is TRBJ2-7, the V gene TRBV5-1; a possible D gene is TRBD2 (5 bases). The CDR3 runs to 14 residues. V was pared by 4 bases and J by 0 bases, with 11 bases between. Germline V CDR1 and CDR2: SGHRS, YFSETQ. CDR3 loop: CASSPGSFSYEQYF. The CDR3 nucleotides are TGCGCCAGCAGCCCGGGATCCTTCTCCTACGAGCAGTACTTC. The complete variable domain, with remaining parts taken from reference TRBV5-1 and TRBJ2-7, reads KAGVTQTPRYLIKTRGQQVTLSCSPISGHRSVSWYQQTPGQGLQFLFEYFSETQRNKGNFPGRFSGRQFSNSRSEMNVSTLELGDSALYLCASSPGSFSYEQYFGPGTRLTVT.

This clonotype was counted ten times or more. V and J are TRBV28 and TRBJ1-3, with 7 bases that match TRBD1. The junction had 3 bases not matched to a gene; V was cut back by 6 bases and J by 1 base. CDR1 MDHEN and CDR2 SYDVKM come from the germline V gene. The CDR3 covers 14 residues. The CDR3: CASRKTGSGNTIYF. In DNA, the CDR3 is TGTGCCAGCAGAAAGACAGGGTCTGGAAACACCATATATTTT.

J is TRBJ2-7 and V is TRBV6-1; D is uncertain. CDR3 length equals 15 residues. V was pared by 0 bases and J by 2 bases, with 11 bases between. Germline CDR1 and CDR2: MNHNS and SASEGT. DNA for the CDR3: TGTGCCAGCAGTGAAGCACTGTGGGCGGCCTACGAGCAGTACTTC. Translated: CASSEALWAAYEQYF.

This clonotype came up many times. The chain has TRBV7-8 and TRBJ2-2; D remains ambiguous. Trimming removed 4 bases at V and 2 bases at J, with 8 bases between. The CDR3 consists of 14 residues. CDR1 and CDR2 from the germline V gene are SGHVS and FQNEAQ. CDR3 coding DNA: TGTGCCAGCAGCTCCGGATCTAACACCGGGGAGCTGTTTTTT. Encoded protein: CASSSGSNTGELFF.

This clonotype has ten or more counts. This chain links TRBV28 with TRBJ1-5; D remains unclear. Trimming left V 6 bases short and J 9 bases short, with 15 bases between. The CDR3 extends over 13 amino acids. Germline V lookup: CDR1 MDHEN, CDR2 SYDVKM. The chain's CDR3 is CASSQWVPVPQHF. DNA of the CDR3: TGTGCCAGCAGCCAGTGGGTGCCGGTGCCCCAGCATTTT.

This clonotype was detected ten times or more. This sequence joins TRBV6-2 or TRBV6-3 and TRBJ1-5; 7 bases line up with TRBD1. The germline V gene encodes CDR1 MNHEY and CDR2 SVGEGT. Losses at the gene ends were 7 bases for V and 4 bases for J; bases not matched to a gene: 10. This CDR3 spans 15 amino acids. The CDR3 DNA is TGTGCCAGCATATCCCAACAGGGGCGGAATCAGCCCCAGCATTTT. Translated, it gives CASISQQGRNQPQHF.

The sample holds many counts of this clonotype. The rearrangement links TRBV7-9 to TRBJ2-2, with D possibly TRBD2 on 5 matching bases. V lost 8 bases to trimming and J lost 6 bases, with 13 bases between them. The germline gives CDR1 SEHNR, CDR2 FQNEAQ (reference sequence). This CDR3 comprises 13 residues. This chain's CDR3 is CASGLSGAGELFF. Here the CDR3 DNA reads TGTGCCAGCGGGCTCAGCGGCGCCGGGGAGCTGTTTTTT.

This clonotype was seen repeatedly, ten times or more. The chain's CDR3 is CSVARVGNTGELFF. In DNA form, the CDR3 reads TGCAGCGTTGCGAGGGTCGGGAACACCGGGGAGCTGTTTTTT. This chain joins TRBV29-1 and TRBJ2-2; maybe TRBD2 (5 bases). The germline V and J ends were trimmed by 4 bases and 1 base, with 10 bases remaining between them. This CDR3 spans 14 amino acids. CDR1 SQVTM and CDR2 ANQGSEA come from the germline V gene.

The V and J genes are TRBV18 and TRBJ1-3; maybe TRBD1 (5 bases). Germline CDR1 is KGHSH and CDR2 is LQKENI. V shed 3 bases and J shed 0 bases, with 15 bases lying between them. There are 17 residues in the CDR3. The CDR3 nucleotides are TGTGCCAGCTCACCGGGAGTGACCGACAGCTCTGGAAACACCATATATTTT. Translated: CASSPGVTDSSGNTIYF. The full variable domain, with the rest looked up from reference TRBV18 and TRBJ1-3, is NAGVMQNPRHLVRRRGQEARLRCSPMKGHSHVYWYRQLPEEGLKFMVYLQKENIIDESGMPKERFSAEFPKEGPSILRIQQVVRGDSAAYFCASSPGVTDSSGNTIYFGEGSWLTVV.

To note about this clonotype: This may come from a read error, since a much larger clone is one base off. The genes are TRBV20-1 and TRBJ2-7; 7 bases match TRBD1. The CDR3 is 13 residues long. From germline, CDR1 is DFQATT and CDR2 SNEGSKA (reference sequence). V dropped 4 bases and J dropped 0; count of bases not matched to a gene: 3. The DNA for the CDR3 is TGCAGTGCTATCCGGGACAGCTCCTACGAGCAGTACTTC. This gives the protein CSAIRDSSYEQYF.

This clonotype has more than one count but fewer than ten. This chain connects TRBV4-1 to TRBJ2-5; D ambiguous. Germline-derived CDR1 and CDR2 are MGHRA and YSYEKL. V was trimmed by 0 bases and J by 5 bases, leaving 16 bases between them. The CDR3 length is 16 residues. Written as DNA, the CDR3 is TGCGCCAGCAGCCAAGACAGACAACCACGGTGGGAGACCCAGTACTTC. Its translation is CASSQDRQPRWETQYF.

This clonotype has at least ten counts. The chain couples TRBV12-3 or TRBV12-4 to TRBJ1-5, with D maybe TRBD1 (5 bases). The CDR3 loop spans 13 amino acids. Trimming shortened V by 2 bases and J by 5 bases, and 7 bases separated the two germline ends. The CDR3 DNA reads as TGTGCCAGCAGTTTAATGACAGATCAGCCCCAGCATTTT. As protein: CASSLMTDQPQHF.

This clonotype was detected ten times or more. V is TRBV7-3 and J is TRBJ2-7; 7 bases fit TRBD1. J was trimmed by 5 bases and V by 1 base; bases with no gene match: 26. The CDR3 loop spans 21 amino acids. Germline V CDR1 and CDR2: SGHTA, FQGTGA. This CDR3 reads CASSLRQGPHPVPIRGHEQYF. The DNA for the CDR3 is TGTGCCAGCAGCTTAAGACAGGGACCCCACCCTGTACCTATTAGGGGCCACGAGCAGTACTTC.

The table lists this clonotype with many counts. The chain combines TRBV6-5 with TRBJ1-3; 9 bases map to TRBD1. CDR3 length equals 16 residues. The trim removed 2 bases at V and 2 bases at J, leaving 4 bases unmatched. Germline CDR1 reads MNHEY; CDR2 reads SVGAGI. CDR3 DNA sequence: TGTGCCAGCAGTTACATAAACAGGGGGCCTGGAAACACCATATATTTT. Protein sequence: CASSYINRGPGNTIYF.

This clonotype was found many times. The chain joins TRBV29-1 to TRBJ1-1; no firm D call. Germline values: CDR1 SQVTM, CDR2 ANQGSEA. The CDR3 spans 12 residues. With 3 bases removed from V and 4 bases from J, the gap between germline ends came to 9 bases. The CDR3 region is CSVENEGTEAFF. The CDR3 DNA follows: TGCAGCGTTGAGAACGAGGGCACTGAAGCTTTCTTT.